The text below deals with one T cell receptor beta chain. Its antigen is still unknown. V lost 4 bases, J lost 2 bases, and 17 bases lay in between. From germline, CDR1 is LGHDT and CDR2 YNNKEL (reference sequence). The CDR3 contains 16 residues. The sample comes from a study of T cell responses to AZD1222 COVID-19 vaccine. Study in general: Second-dose timings of about 4 or about 12 weeks were pooled.

Broader study findings: It should be noted that donors were predominantly white British and more often female, and clonal diversity was possibly underestimated. Reportedly, close to half of spike-specific TCRs are directed against unmutated variant regions.

Clones were read by immunoSEQ multiplex PCR, and TCRdb kept only the in-frame ones, dropping some. This sample has 130,000 to 150,000 clones, with around 90% found just once. The gene calls are TRBV3-1 (or the pseudogene TRBV3-2) and TRBJ1-2; the D gene is possibly TRBD1 (5 bases). Here the sequenced sample was peripheral blood, taken on day 0 of AZD1222 vaccination. The clonotype was recovered from an adult in good health. The CDR3 bases are TGTGCCAGCAGCCCCTTTATTCGGGGGGTAAACTATGGCTACACCTTC. Protein sequence: CASSPFIRGVNYGYTF.